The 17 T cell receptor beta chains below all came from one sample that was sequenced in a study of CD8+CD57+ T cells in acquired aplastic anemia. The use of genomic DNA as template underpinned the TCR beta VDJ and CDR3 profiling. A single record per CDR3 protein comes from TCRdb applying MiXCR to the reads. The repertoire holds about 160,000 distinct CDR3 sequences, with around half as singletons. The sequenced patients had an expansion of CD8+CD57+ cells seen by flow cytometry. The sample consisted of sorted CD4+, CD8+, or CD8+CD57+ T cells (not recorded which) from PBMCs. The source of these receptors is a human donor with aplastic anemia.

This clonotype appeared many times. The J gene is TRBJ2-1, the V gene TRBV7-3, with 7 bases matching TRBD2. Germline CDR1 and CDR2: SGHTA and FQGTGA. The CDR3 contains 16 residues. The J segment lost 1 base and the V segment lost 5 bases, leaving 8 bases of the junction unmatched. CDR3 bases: TGTGCCAGCAGCGTGGGACTAAGTCGGTCCTACAATGAGCAGTTCTTC. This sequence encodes CASSVGLSRSYNEQFF.

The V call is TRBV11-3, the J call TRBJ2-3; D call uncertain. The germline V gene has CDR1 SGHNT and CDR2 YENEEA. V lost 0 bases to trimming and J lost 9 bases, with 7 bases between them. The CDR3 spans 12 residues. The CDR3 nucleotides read TGTGCCAGCAGCTTAGATCAGAGAACGCAGTATTTT. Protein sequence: CASSLDQRTQYF. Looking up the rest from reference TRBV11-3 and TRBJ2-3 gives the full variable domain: EAGVVQSPRYKIIEKKQPVAFWCNPISGHNTLYWYLQNLGQGPELLIRYENEEAVDDSQLPKDRFSAERLKGVDSTLKIQPAELGDSAVYLCASSLDQRTQYFGPGTRLTVL.

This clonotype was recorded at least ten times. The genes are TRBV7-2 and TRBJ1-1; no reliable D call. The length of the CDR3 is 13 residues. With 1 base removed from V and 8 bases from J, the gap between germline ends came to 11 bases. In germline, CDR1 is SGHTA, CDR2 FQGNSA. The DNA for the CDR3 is TGTGCCAGCAGCTTAGTCGAAGGGCGAGAAGCTTTCTTT. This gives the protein CASSLVEGREAFF.

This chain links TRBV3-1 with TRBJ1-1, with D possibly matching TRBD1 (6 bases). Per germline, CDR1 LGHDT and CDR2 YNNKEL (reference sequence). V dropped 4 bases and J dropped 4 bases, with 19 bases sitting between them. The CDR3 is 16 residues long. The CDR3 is CASSPRTVPVGTEAFF. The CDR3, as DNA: TGTGCCAGCAGCCCTCGGACAGTCCCCGTGGGCACTGAAGCTTTCTTT.

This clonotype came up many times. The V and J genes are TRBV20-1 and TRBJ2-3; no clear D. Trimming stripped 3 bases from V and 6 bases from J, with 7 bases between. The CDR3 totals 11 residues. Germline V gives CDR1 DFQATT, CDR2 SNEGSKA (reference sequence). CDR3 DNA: TGCAGTGCTAGCGTCACGGATACGCAGTATTTT. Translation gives CSASVTDTQYF.

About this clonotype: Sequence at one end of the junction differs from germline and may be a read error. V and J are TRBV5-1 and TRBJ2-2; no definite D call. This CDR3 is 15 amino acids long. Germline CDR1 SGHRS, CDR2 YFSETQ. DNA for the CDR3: TGCGCCGGCAGCTCTCAGGCTCCAAACACCGGGGAGCTGTTTTTT. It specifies CAGSSQAPNTGELFF.

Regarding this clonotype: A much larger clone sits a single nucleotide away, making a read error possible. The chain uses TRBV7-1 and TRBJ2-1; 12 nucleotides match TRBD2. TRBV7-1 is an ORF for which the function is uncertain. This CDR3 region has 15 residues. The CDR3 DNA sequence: TGTGCCAGCAGCTCCGGACTAGCGGGACTCAATAAGCAGTTCTTC. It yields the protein CASSSGLAGLNKQFF.

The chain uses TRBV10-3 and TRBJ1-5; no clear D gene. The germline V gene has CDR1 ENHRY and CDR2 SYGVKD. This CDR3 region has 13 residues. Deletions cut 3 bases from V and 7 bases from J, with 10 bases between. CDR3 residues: CAISDRSGQPQHF. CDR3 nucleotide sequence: TGTGCCATCAGTGACAGGTCGGGACAGCCCCAGCATTTT.

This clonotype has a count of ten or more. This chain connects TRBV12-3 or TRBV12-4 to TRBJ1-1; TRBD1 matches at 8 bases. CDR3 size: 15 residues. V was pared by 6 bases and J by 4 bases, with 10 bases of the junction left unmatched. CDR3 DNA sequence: TGTGCCAGCAGCTGGACAGGGAAGGCGGGCACTGAAGCTTTCTTT. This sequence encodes CASSWTGKAGTEAFF.

CDR3: CASSPGQGWNEQFF. CDR3 coding DNA: TGCGCCAGCAGCCCGGGACAGGGATGGAATGAGCAGTTCTTC. The chain employs TRBV5-1 and TRBJ2-1; TRBD1 aligns across 9 bases. V lost 4 bases to trimming and J lost 7 bases; unmatched junction nucleotides: 6. Germline lookup yields CDR1 SGHRS and CDR2 YFSETQ. The CDR3 extends over 14 amino acids.

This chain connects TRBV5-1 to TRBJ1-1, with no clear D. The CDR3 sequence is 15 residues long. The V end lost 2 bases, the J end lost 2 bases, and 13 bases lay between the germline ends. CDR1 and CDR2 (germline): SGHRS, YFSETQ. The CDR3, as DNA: TGCGCCAGCAGCTTACAAGCGGGAGAAAACACTGAAGCTTTCTTT. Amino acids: CASSLQAGENTEAFF.

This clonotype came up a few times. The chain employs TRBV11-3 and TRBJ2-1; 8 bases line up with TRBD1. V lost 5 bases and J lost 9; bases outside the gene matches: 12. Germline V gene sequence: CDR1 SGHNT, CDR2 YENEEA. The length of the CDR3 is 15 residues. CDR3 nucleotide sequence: TGTGCCAGCAGCCCACAGGGGGAGGACGGGAGTGAGCAGTTCTTC. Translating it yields CASSPQGEDGSEQFF.

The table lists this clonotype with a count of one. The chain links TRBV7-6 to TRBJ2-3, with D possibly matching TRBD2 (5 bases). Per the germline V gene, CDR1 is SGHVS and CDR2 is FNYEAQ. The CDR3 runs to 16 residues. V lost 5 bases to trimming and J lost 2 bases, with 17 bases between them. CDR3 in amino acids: CASSVDYGLTTDTQYF. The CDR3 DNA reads TGTGCCAGCAGCGTAGATTATGGACTGACCACAGATACGCAGTATTTT.

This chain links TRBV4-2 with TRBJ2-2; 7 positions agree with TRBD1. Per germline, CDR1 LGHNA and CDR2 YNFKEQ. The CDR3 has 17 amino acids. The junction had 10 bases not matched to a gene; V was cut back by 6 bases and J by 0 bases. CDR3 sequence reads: CASRLRQGCANTGELFF. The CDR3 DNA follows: TGTGCCAGCAGACTACGACAGGGCTGTGCGAACACCGGGGAGCTGTTTTTT.

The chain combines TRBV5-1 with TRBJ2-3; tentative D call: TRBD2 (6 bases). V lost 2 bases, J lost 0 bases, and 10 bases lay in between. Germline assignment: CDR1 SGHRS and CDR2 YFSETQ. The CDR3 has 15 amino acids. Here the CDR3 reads CASSFSGDSTDTQYF. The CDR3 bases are TGCGCCAGCAGCTTTAGCGGAGACAGCACAGATACGCAGTATTTT.

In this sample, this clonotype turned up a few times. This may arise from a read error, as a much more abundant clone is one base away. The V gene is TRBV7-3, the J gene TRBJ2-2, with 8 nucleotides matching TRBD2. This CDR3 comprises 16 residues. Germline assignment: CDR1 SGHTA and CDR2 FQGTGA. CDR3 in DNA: TGTGTCAGCAGCTCGGCCACTAGCGGAGTCACCGGGGAGCTGTTTTTT. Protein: CVSSSATSGVTGELFF.

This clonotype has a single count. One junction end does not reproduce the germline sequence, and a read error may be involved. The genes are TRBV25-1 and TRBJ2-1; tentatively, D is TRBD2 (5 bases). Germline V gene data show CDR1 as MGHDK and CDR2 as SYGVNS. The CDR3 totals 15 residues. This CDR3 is CASSEYQEKRDEQPF. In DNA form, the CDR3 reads TGTGCCAGCAGTGAATATCAAGAGAAGAGGGATGAGCAGCCCTTC.